The clone carrying this T cell receptor beta chain has only a few counts. What it binds is not known. This record belongs to a study of response to subunit inactivated influenza vaccine. Study results and limitations: Few additional T cells are recruited per seasonal influenza vaccination, authors suggested.

Each CDR3 protein gets one entry after TCRdb re-called the RT-PCR reads with MiXCR. The sample lists more than 550,000 distinct CDR3 sequences, roughly 12% occurring once. Germline V lookup: CDR1 SGDLS, CDR2 YYNGEE. The CDR3 contains 15 residues. Trimming took 1 base from V and 4 from J, leaving 14 bases between them. The source was PBMCs from blood, collected on the day of vaccination. J is TRBJ2-5 and V is TRBV9; D may match TRBD1 or TRBD2 (5 bases each). The source of this sequence is a man aged 50 to 60 who received an inactivated influenza vaccine. CDR3 protein: CASSVLGEWRETQYF. The CDR3, as DNA: TGTGCCAGCAGCGTATTGGGGGAGTGGCGAGAGACCCAGTACTTC.